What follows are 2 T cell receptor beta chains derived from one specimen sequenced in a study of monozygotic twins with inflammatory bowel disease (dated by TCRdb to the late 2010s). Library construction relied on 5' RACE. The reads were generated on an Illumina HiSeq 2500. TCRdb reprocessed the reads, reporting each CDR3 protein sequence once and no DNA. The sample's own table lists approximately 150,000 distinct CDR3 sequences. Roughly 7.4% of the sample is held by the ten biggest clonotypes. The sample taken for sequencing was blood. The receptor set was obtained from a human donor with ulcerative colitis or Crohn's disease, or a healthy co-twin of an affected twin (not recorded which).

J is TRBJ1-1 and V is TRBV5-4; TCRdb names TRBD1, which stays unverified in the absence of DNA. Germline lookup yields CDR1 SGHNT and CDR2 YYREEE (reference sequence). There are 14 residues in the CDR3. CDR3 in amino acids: CASFFDRDRPEAFF.

The CDR3 here is CASSPIGVGGQYF. The chain links TRBV28 to TRBJ2-7; the TCRdb call, TRBD1, lacks DNA for checking. The CDR3 contains 13 residues. Germline V gene data show CDR1 as MDHEN and CDR2 as SYDVKM.